The 16 T cell receptor beta chains below all came from one sample that was sequenced in a study of cytomegalovirus exposure and HLA in healthy donors. With 60 Vbeta and 13 Jbeta primers, the PCR was carried out. Produced via immunoSEQ multiplex PCR; TCRdb's table is partial and in-frame only. The repertoire consists of about 140,000 clones, with roughly four fifths occurring once and the leading ten covering 4.5% to 6%. The sequenced sample was PBMCs. Source of these receptors: a woman between 50 and 59 years old in good health and CMV-seronegative.

This clone was seen only once. The chain links TRBV7-2 to TRBJ2-3; 9 nucleotides match TRBD2. Losses at the gene ends were 6 bases for V and 2 bases for J; bases not matched to a gene: 6. This CDR3 region has 15 residues. From germline, CDR1 is SGHTA and CDR2 FQGNSA. CDR3 loop: CASSLERGVTDTQYF. DNA for the CDR3: TGTGCCAGCAGTTTGGAGCGGGGGGTCACAGATACGCAGTATTTT.

This clone has only one observation. The chain links TRBV27 to TRBJ1-5, with D perhaps TRBD1 (5 bases). V was pared by 2 bases and J by 4 bases, with 12 bases between. The CDR3 sequence is 15 residues long. Germline lookup yields CDR1 MNHEY and CDR2 SMNVEV (reference sequence). The CDR3 is CASSLRGNRNQPQHF. The CDR3 bases are TGTGCCAGCAGTTTAAGGGGCAACCGAAATCAGCCCCAGCATTTT.

In nucleotides, the CDR3 is TGTGCCAGCAGTTACCACTCGGAGGGAGGCACTGAAGCTTTCTTT. Its protein is CASSYHSEGGTEAFF. V usage is TRBV6-5 and J usage is TRBJ1-1; no clear D. The CDR3 is made up of 15 amino acids. CDR1 and CDR2 (germline): MNHEY, SVGAGI. The V gene lost 2 bases and the J gene lost 4 bases, with 14 bases spanning the gap.

This rearrangement joins TRBV15 to TRBJ2-5, with D possibly TRBD1 on 6 matching bases. The CDR3 has 14 amino acids. The V gene's germline CDR1 is LNHNV and CDR2 YYDKDF (reference sequence). V was shortened by 3 bases and J by 1 base, with 9 bases between the two germline ends. The CDR3: CATSSGRGQETQYF. In nucleotides, the CDR3 is TGTGCCACCAGCAGTGGCAGGGGCCAAGAGACCCAGTACTTC. Supplemented by reference TRBV15 and TRBJ2-5, the full variable domain reads DAMVIQNPRYQVTQFGKPVTLSCSQTLNHNVMYWYQQKSSQAPKLLFHYYDKDFNNEADTPDNFQSRRPNTSFCFLDIRSPGLGDTAMYLCATSSGRGQETQYFGPGTRLLVL.

V usage is TRBV10-3 and J usage is TRBJ2-2; 16 bases match TRBD2. CDR3 length: 19 residues. The trim removed 5 bases at V and 6 bases at J, leaving 12 bases unmatched. Germline CDR1 ENHRY, CDR2 SYGVKD. The chain's CDR3 is CAISTGTSGGARAAGELFF. The CDR3 nucleotides are TGTGCCATCAGTACCGGGACTAGCGGGGGGGCGAGGGCGGCCGGGGAGCTGTTTTTT.

The chain carries TRBV7-2 and TRBJ1-1, with D unresolved. The CDR3 has 11 residues. Trimming stripped 3 bases from V and 7 bases from J, with 6 bases between. Germline V gene sequence: CDR1 SGHTA, CDR2 FQGNSA. In nucleotides, the CDR3 is TGTGCCAGCAGCTTGGGCCTTGAAGCTTTCTTT. This sequence encodes CASSLGLEAFF.

V is TRBV9 and J is TRBJ2-7, with a possible D match to TRBD1 (5 bases). The CDR3 is 14 amino acids. Trimming took off 0 bases at V and 3 bases at J, with 10 bases between the two ends. Germline V gives CDR1 SGDLS, CDR2 YYNGEE. CDR3 sequence: CASSVAPDSYEQYF. In DNA form, the CDR3 reads TGTGCCAGCAGCGTAGCCCCCGACAGCTACGAGCAGTACTTC.

CDR3 amino acids: CASSEASDQVYQPQHF. The CDR3 DNA reads as TGTGCCAGCAGTGAAGCGAGTGATCAGGTATACCAGCCCCAGCATTTT. The V and J genes are TRBV6-1 and TRBJ1-5, with D unclear. V shed 0 bases and J shed 7 bases, with 16 bases lying between them. The germline CDR1 and CDR2 sequences are MNHNS and SASEGT. The CDR3 is 16 amino acids.

This sequence joins TRBV7-9 and TRBJ2-7; TRBD1 is a possible D gene (5 bases). Germline V gene sequence: CDR1 SEHNR, CDR2 FQNEAQ (reference sequence). The length of the CDR3 is 16 residues. Trimming took off 1 base at V and 1 base at J, with 14 bases between the two ends. The CDR3 DNA sequence: TGTGCCAGCAGCTTAGTATCGCAGGGTCGGTCCTACGAGCAGTACTTC. This gives the protein CASSLVSQGRSYEQYF.

The genes are TRBV7-6 and TRBJ1-3; 9 bases align to TRBD1. CDR1 is SGHVS, CDR2 FNYEAQ, per germline. The junction had 8 bases not matched to a gene; V was cut back by 5 bases and J by 3 bases. The CDR3 length is 16 residues. In DNA, the CDR3 is TGTGCCAGCAGCCCCCGGACAGGGGCGGATGGAAACACCATATATTTT. The encoded protein is CASSPRTGADGNTIYF.

The chain combines TRBV6-5 with TRBJ2-5, with 7 bases matching TRBD1. The J call may be faulty, since TRBJ2-7 better matches the DNA end. The CDR3 spans 14 residues. Germline lookup yields CDR1 MNHEY and CDR2 SVGAGI. CDR3 sequence reads: CASSPSRGPYEQYF. The CDR3 nucleotides read TGTGCCAGCAGCCCGAGTAGGGGGCCCTACGAGCAGTACTTC.

The genes are TRBV13 and TRBJ2-1; D remains unclear. The CDR3 totals 12 residues. Per the germline V gene, CDR1 is PRHDT and CDR2 is FYEKMQ (reference sequence). The V and J ends lost 1 base and 4 bases respectively, with 2 bases between them. The CDR3 here is CASSLVYNEQFF. In DNA, the CDR3 is TGTGCCAGCAGCTTAGTATACAATGAGCAGTTCTTC. The full variable domain, with the rest looked up from reference TRBV13 and TRBJ2-1, is AAGVIQSPRHLIKEKRETATLKCYPIPRHDTVYWYQQGPGQDPQFLISFYEKMQSDKGSIPDRFSAQQFSDYHSELNMSSLELGDSALYFCASSLVYNEQFFGPGTRLTVL.

This chain connects TRBV10-3 to TRBJ2-7, with D possibly TRBD1 on 6 matching bases. Germline CDR1 and CDR2: ENHRY and SYGVKD. The CDR3 has 14 amino acids. Trimming removed 2 bases from V and 2 bases from J, with 10 bases in between. The DNA for the CDR3 is TGTGCCATCAGTGAGATGGACAGCCCCTACGAGCAGTACTTC. It yields the protein CAISEMDSPYEQYF.

This chain links TRBV7-9 with TRBJ1-2; 8 bases map to TRBD1. V trimming: 1 base; J trimming: 8 bases; junction bases outside the gene matches: 6. The CDR3 is made up of 14 amino acids. CDR1 is SEHNR, CDR2 FQNEAQ, per germline (reference sequence). As DNA, the CDR3 is TGTGCCAGCAGCTTAGGAGGACAGGGTTTAGGCTACACCTTC. Its protein product is CASSLGGQGLGYTF.

This chain links TRBV7-2 with TRBJ1-5; D unclear. Germline V lookup: CDR1 SGHTA, CDR2 FQGNSA. Trimming removed 3 bases at V and 4 bases at J, with 7 bases between. CDR3 length equals 13 residues. This chain's CDR3 is CASSFQANQPQHF. CDR3 DNA sequence: TGTGCCAGCAGCTTCCAGGCGAATCAGCCCCAGCATTTT.

The gene calls are TRBV6-5 and TRBJ1-1; D is ambiguous. V lost 7 bases to trimming and J lost 1 base, with 16 bases between them. There are 15 residues in the CDR3. Germline CDR1 reads MNHEY; CDR2 reads SVGAGI. CDR3 nucleotide sequence: TGTGCCAGCACCCTCAGCAGGAAAGGGAACACTGAAGCTTTCTTT. Protein product: CASTLSRKGNTEAFF.